This section outlines one TCR beta chain sequence together with its context. This sample was taken from a study of blood T cell repertoires in COVID-19. Germline V CDR1 and CDR2: MDHEN, SYDVKM. The V and J ends lost 6 bases and 7 bases, in that order; junction bases with no gene match: 11. This CDR3 is built from 14 residues. Sequenced by immunoSEQ multiplex PCR; TCRdb stores in-frame clones only, minus some. The sample holds over 140,000 clones; about 77% are singletons and the top ten take roughly 9%. The sequence was obtained from a woman in her forties or fifties with active or convalescent COVID-19. The sequenced material came from peripheral blood. J is TRBJ1-2 and V is TRBV28, with 7 positions matching TRBD1. CDR3 nucleotide sequence: TGTGCCAGCAGCTTCGACAGGGTCAAGGCTGGCTACACCTTC. This gives the protein CASSFDRVKAGYTF.